These 26 T cell receptor beta chains share one sample of origin, sequenced in a study of T-cell reconstitution after alpha-beta-depleted transplantation in children. This sample's TCRbeta library carried unique molecular identifier barcodes. MiXCR, applied by TCRdb to the PCR reads, yields one record per CDR3 protein. The sample has just under 350,000 distinct CDR3 sequences, about 16% seen once. Specimen: PBMCs, mostly from graft donor cells, collected 360 days after TCRalphabeta/CD19-depleted stem cell transplant. The receptors originated from a male patient under 10 years old who had a stem cell transplant for acute lymphoblastic leukemia, so the T cells may come from the graft donor.

The gene calls are TRBV15 and TRBJ1-2; TRBD1 matches at 8 bases. The germline V gene encodes CDR1 LNHNV and CDR2 YYDKDF (reference sequence). This CDR3 region has 14 residues. The V segment lost 1 base and the J segment 8 bases; nucleotides outside the gene matches: 6. The CDR3 loop is CATSRGRQGHGYTF. CDR3 nucleotides: TGTGCCACCAGCAGAGGACGACAGGGGCACGGCTACACCTTC.

The table lists this clonotype with a few counts. The chain uses TRBV20-1 and TRBJ2-7; D possibly corresponds to TRBD2 (6 bases). The germline V gene has CDR1 DFQATT and CDR2 SNEGSKA (reference sequence). The V end was cut by 5 bases, the J end by 6 bases, with 14 bases between. The CDR3 has 12 residues. CDR3 in amino acids: CSAAQTAGEQYF. CDR3 bases: TGCAGTGCTGCCCAGACAGCGGGCGAGCAGTACTTC.

This chain links TRBV27 with TRBJ2-5; 8 bases match TRBD2. Per germline, CDR1 MNHEY and CDR2 SMNVEV (reference sequence). Germline trimming cut 2 bases from V and 1 base from J; bases unmatched to any gene: 15. The CDR3 extends over 19 amino acids. CDR3 sequence: CASSLRPDSGTRVQETQYF. The CDR3 DNA follows: TGTGCCAGCAGTTTACGACCCGATTCGGGGACTAGGGTCCAAGAGACCCAGTACTTC.

The gene calls are TRBV11-1 and TRBJ2-7, with 10 bases lining up with TRBD2. From germline, CDR1 is SGHAT and CDR2 FQDESV (reference sequence). The CDR3 extends over 15 amino acids. J was trimmed by 5 bases and V by 2 bases; bases with no gene match: 6. The CDR3 loop is CASSLSASGGDEQYF. The CDR3 region has the DNA TGTGCCAGCAGCTTATCAGCTAGCGGGGGCGACGAGCAGTACTTC.

The V gene is TRBV6-2 or TRBV6-3, the J gene TRBJ1-5; no firm D call. V was cut by 8 bases and J by 2 bases, with 10 bases left in between. CDR1 and CDR2 (germline): MNHEY, SVGEGT. This CDR3 spans 13 amino acids. DNA of the CDR3: TGTGCCAGCTCGGGGAGGGGCAATCAGCCCCAGCATTTT. As protein: CASSGRGNQPQHF.

CDR3 loop: CASSQAGIESYGYTF. CDR3 nucleotides: TGCGCCAGCAGCCAAGCAGGGATAGAGAGCTATGGCTACACCTTC. The J gene is TRBJ1-2, the V gene TRBV4-3, with D maybe TRBD1 (5 bases). V lost 1 base and J lost 4, with 13 bases in between. Germline V gives CDR1 LGHNA, CDR2 YSLEER. This CDR3 region has 15 residues.

A few counts support this clonotype. V usage is TRBV12-3 or TRBV12-4 and J usage is TRBJ2-7; D gene unclear. CDR3 length equals 12 residues. Trimming stripped 7 bases from V and 5 bases from J, with 12 bases between. The CDR3 loop is CASTARHDEQYF. The CDR3, as DNA: TGTGCCAGCACCGCCAGACATGACGAGCAGTACTTC.

This clonotype has a count of ten or more. J is TRBJ2-2 and V is TRBV5-4; 7 bases are a match to TRBD2. CDR1 and CDR2 (germline): SGHNT, YYREEE (reference sequence). This CDR3 contains 16 residues. The junction had 2 bases not matched to a gene; V was cut back by 0 bases and J by 0 bases. CDR3 in DNA: TGTGCCAGCAGCTTGGAGCTAGCGGCGAACACCGGGGAGCTGTTTTTT. This encodes CASSLELAANTGELFF.

The V call is TRBV7-2, the J call TRBJ2-1, with TRBD2 identical over 11 bases. The V and J ends lost 3 bases and 5 bases, in that order; junction bases with no gene match: 3. The germline CDR1 and CDR2 sequences are SGHTA and FQGNSA. CDR3 length: 15 residues. CDR3: CASSLGSGRDNEQFF. As DNA, the CDR3 is TGTGCCAGCAGCTTGGGTAGCGGGAGGGACAATGAGCAGTTCTTC.

Many counts were recorded for this clonotype. The J gene is TRBJ2-7, the V gene TRBV7-2, with D unresolved. The germline V gene encodes CDR1 SGHTA and CDR2 FQGNSA. This CDR3 comprises 15 residues. V lost 4 bases, J lost 2 bases, and 15 bases lay in between. CDR3 sequence (DNA): TGTGCCAGCAGCTACAACGGACGGCCCCCCTACGAGCAGTACTTC. It codes for CASSYNGRPPYEQYF.

This clonotype has just a few counts. The V call is TRBV20-1, the J call TRBJ2-7, with 7 bases fitting TRBD2. CDR3 length: 12 residues. Germline lookup yields CDR1 DFQATT and CDR2 SNEGSKA (reference sequence). The ends lost 6 bases at V and 5 bases at J; junction bases unmatched: 7. The CDR3 is CSAGLGPHEQYF. CDR3 DNA: TGCAGTGCCGGACTAGGCCCACACGAGCAGTACTTC.

This chain joins TRBV5-6 and TRBJ2-7; 13 bases align to TRBD2. Germline-derived CDR1 and CDR2 are SGHDT and YYEEEE. This CDR3 has 15 residues. Losses at the gene ends were 3 bases for V and 4 bases for J; bases not matched to a gene: 4. CDR3 protein: CASSYGLAGVYEQYF. The CDR3 nucleotides are TGTGCCAGCAGCTACGGACTAGCGGGAGTTTACGAGCAGTACTTC.

The genes are TRBV20-1 and TRBJ2-7; D call uncertain. Per the germline V gene, CDR1 is DFQATT and CDR2 is SNEGSKA (reference sequence). CDR3 size: 12 residues. Trimming pared 1 base from V and 3 bases from J, leaving 7 bases between. In nucleotides, the CDR3 is TGCAGTGCTAGAGGGGTTGGCTACGAGCAGTACTTC. It is translated as CSARGVGYEQYF.

The table lists this clonotype with many counts. The gene calls are TRBV5-6 and TRBJ2-1, with TRBD2 as a possible D gene (6 bases). The CDR3 covers 13 residues. V was clipped by 6 bases and J by 14 bases, with 21 bases between them. The germline V gene encodes CDR1 SGHDT and CDR2 YYEEEE. The CDR3 region is CASTFGSGDSKFF. The CDR3 DNA reads as TGTGCCAGCACCTTTGGATCGGGGGACTCTAAGTTCTTC.

CDR3 nucleotide sequence: TGTGCCAGCAGCCCACAGGGTATCCGTGGAGATACGCAGTATTTT. Protein product: CASSPQGIRGDTQYF. The V gene is TRBV2, the J gene TRBJ2-3; D might be TRBD1 (6 bases). The V end was cut by 6 bases, the J end by 5 bases, with 18 bases between. Germline values: CDR1 SNHLY, CDR2 FYNNEI. This CDR3 region has 15 residues.

The chain recombines TRBV4-2 with TRBJ1-6; D gene ambiguous. This CDR3 spans 18 amino acids. The V end lost 0 bases, the J end lost 0 bases, and 12 bases lay between the germline ends. From germline, CDR1 is LGHNA and CDR2 YNFKEQ. The CDR3 loop is CASSQDRPSSSYNSPLHF. CDR3 nucleotide sequence: TGTGCCAGCAGCCAAGATCGTCCCTCGAGCTCCTATAATTCACCCCTCCACTTT.

The gene calls are TRBV6-5 and TRBJ2-3; D remains unclear. This CDR3 comprises 12 residues. V was trimmed by 6 bases and J by 6 bases, leaving 10 bases between them. Per germline, CDR1 MNHEY and CDR2 SVGAGI. CDR3 sequence (DNA): TGTGCCAGCAGGAGCCCCTCGGATACGCAGTATTTT. Residues: CASRSPSDTQYF.

In its sample, this clonotype was seen a few times. V gene TRBV10-3 combines with J gene TRBJ1-6; 8 nucleotides line up with TRBD1. In germline, CDR1 is ENHRY, CDR2 SYGVKD. The CDR3 has 16 residues. The trim removed 4 bases at V and 6 bases at J, leaving 8 bases unmatched. This chain's CDR3 is CAISAGQGLLNSPLHF. The CDR3 DNA is TGTGCCATCAGTGCCGGACAGGGCCTGCTTAATTCACCCCTCCACTTT.

This clonotype came up a few times. The CDR3 DNA reads TGCGCCAGCAGCCAAGTTGTTAGGCGGGTCCTCTCCTACGAGCAGTACTTC. This sequence encodes CASSQVVRRVLSYEQYF. The rearrangement joins TRBV4-1 to TRBJ2-7; possibly TRBD2 for D (5 bases). This CDR3 spans 17 amino acids. Deletions cut 1 base from V and 0 bases from J, with 16 bases between. Germline V gives CDR1 MGHRA, CDR2 YSYEKL.

This clonotype was counted between two and nine times. CDR3 sequence (DNA): TGTGCCAGCACCCGACAGGGGGTTTCCTACGAGCAGTACTTC. Its protein is CASTRQGVSYEQYF. This chain connects TRBV2 to TRBJ2-7; TRBD1 matches at 9 bases. The CDR3 covers 14 residues. Germline CDR1 and CDR2: SNHLY and FYNNEI. The J segment lost 1 base and the V segment lost 7 bases, leaving 5 bases of the junction unmatched.

V and J are TRBV5-1 and TRBJ1-2, with a possible D match to TRBD1 (5 bases). Germline V gives CDR1 SGHRS, CDR2 YFSETQ. The CDR3 is 14 residues long. V was pared by 3 bases and J by 4 bases, with 13 bases between. Written as DNA, the CDR3 is TGCGCCAGCAGCTCTACCCGGGACCGCTATGGCTACACCTTC. The encoded protein is CASSSTRDRYGYTF.

The chain uses TRBV3-1 and TRBJ2-1; weak D call: TRBD2 (6 bases). The CDR3 is 16 residues long. Trimming took 4 bases from V and 3 from J, leaving 16 bases between them. CDR1 LGHDT and CDR2 YNNKEL come from the germline V gene (reference sequence). The chain's CDR3 is CASSLGGGRLYNEQFF. The CDR3 bases are TGTGCCAGCAGCCTCGGAGGAGGGCGGCTCTACAATGAGCAGTTCTTC.

In this sample, this clonotype turned up many times. This chain links TRBV29-1 with TRBJ2-7, with TRBD1 as a possible D gene (6 bases). Germline V gene lookup returns CDR1 SQVTM and CDR2 ANQGSEA. The length of the CDR3 is 12 residues. V was pared by 2 bases and J by 6 bases, with 11 bases between. The CDR3 DNA follows: TGCAGCGTTGAACAGGGGAGCGCCGAGCAGTACTTC. This gives the protein CSVEQGSAEQYF.

This clonotype came up a few times. The chain uses TRBV3-1 and TRBJ1-6, with TRBD1 matching over 7 bases. CDR3 length: 15 residues. With V trimmed by 1 base and J by 7 bases, 4 bases remained unmatched. The germline gives CDR1 LGHDT, CDR2 YNNKEL (reference sequence). The CDR3 nucleotides are TGTGCCAGCAGCCAAGGTGGGACAGAGAATTCACCCCTCCACTTT. Amino acid sequence: CASSQGGTENSPLHF. The full variable domain, completed using reference TRBV3-1 and TRBJ1-6, is DTAVSQTPKYLVTQMGNDKSIKCEQNLGHDTMYWYKQDSKKFLKIMFSYNNKELIINETVPNRFSPKSPDKAHLNLHINSLELGDSAVYFCASSQGGTENSPLHFGNGTRLTVT.

This clonotype came up a few times. The rearrangement links TRBV9 to TRBJ2-1; TRBD2 matches 13 bases. Germline loops: CDR1 SGDLS, CDR2 YYNGEE. V gave up 0 bases and J gave up 5 bases; unmatched junction bases: 2. The CDR3 is 16 amino acids. CDR3 in DNA: TGTGCCAGCAGCGTAGGGGGGACTAGCGGGAACAATGAGCAGTTCTTC. It codes for CASSVGGTSGNNEQFF.

Regarding this clonotype: This sequence may be a read error, since a much larger clone differs from it by one base. The V and J genes are TRBV10-3 and TRBJ2-7; unclear D gene. The CDR3 loop spans 15 amino acids. V was pared by 3 bases and J by 5 bases, with 17 bases between. CDR1 and CDR2 (germline): ENHRY, SYGVKD. The CDR3 nucleotides are TGTGCCATCAGTGAACCCGGTGGAAGCCTCAACGAGCAGTACTTC. It encodes CAISEPGGSLNEQYF.